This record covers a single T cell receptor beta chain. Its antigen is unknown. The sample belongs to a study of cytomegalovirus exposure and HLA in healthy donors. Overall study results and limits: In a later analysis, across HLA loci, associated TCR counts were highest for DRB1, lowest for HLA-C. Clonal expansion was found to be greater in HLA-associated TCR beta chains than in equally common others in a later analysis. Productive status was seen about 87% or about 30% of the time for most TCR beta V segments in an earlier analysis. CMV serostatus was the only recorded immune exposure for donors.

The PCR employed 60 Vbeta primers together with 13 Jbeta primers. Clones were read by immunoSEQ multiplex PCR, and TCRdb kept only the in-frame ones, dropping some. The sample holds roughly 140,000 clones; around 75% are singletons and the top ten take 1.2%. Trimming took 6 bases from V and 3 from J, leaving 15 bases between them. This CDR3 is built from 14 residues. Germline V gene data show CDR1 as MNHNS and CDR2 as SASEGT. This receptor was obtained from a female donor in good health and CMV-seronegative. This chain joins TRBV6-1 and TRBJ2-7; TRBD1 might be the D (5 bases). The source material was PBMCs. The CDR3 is CASRGPMAVYEQYF. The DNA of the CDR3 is TGTGCCAGCAGGGGGCCAATGGCGGTCTACGAGCAGTACTTC.